The 17 T cell receptor beta chains given below trace back to one sample, sequenced in a study of T cells in Graves' hyperthyroidism and ophthalmopathy. TCR beta CDR3 regions were amplified from RNA transcripts. The primer set for the first-round RT-PCR of the TCR CDR3 was HTBI. A single record per CDR3 protein comes from TCRdb applying MiXCR to the multiplex PCR reads. The sample has around 520,000 distinct CDR3 sequences; 13% to 15% are singletons. Sequencing input: blood. The receptors derive from a woman between 18 and 29 years old with Graves' hyperthyroidism.

V and J are TRBV10-3 and TRBJ2-2, with a possible D match to TRBD2 (5 bases). V was shortened by 2 bases and J by 4 bases, with 8 bases between the two germline ends. This CDR3 has 14 residues. CDR1 is ENHRY and CDR2 is SYGVKD in the germline V gene. CDR3 amino acids: CAISELTSTGELFF. The CDR3 DNA follows: TGTGCCATCAGTGAGCTCACTAGCACCGGGGAGCTGTTTTTT.

The chain recombines TRBV3-1 with TRBJ1-1, with D hard to call. The CDR3 is 15 residues long. The ends were cut back, 2 bases at V and 2 bases at J, with 12 bases in the middle. Germline V gives CDR1 LGHDT, CDR2 YNNKEL (reference sequence). CDR3 in amino acids: CASSQRGAVNTEAFF. The CDR3 DNA reads as TGTGCCAGCAGCCAACGGGGAGCAGTCAACACTGAAGCTTTCTTT.

This clonotype has at least ten counts. The chain combines TRBV10-1 with TRBJ1-6; 7 bases agree with TRBD1. The CDR3 loop spans 15 amino acids. Losses at the gene ends were 7 bases for V and 7 bases for J; bases not matched to a gene: 10. The germline gives CDR1 WNHNN, CDR2 SYGVQD (reference sequence). This CDR3 reads CASTEKTGTNSPLHF. In nucleotides, the CDR3 is TGCGCCAGCACCGAGAAGACAGGGACCAATTCACCCCTCCACTTT.

This clonotype appeared a few times. This sequence joins TRBV7-3 and TRBJ2-7; D not resolved. Trimming took 3 bases from V and 1 from J, leaving 7 bases between them. CDR3 length: 13 residues. Germline V gene sequence: CDR1 SGHTA, CDR2 FQGTGA. CDR3 sequence (DNA): TGTGCCAGCAGCTTCGATGCGTCCTACGAGCAGTACTTC. It translates to CASSFDASYEQYF.

The chain couples TRBV19 to TRBJ1-1; D unclear. The CDR3 consists of 11 residues. Trimming took off 3 bases at V and 8 bases at J, with 7 bases between the two ends. CDR1 is LNHDA, CDR2 SQIVND, per germline (reference sequence). The CDR3 is CASSIPGEAFF. The CDR3 DNA is TGTGCCAGTAGTATCCCCGGGGAAGCTTTCTTT.

This clonotype turned up a few times. The chain employs TRBV5-6 and TRBJ2-3, with 7 bases matching TRBD2. V trimming: 0 bases; J trimming: 2 bases; junction bases outside the gene matches: 3. Germline V gene lookup returns CDR1 SGHDT and CDR2 YYEEEE. The CDR3 length is 15 residues. This chain's CDR3 is CASSLAGGFTDTQYF. CDR3 bases: TGTGCCAGCAGCTTGGCGGGAGGCTTCACAGATACGCAGTATTTT. The variable domain in full, completed from reference TRBV5-6 and TRBJ2-3, reads DAGVTQSPTHLIKTRGQQVTLRCSPKSGHDTVSWYQQALGQGPQFIFQYYEEEERQRGNFPDRFSGHQFPNYSSELNVNALLLGDSALYLCASSLAGGFTDTQYFGPGTRLTVL.

This clonotype was seen a few times. The genes are TRBV5-8 and TRBJ2-1; D gene ambiguous. CDR1 SGHTS and CDR2 YDEGEE come from the germline V gene. This CDR3 region has 15 residues. V was pared by 0 bases and J by 2 bases, with 9 bases between. The CDR3 reads CASSLEGFTYNEQFF. As DNA, the CDR3 is TGTGCCAGCAGCTTGGAGGGTTTTACCTACAATGAGCAGTTCTTC. Using reference TRBV5-8 and TRBJ2-1 for the parts outside the CDR3, the full variable domain is EAGVTQSPTHLIKTRGQQATLRCSPISGHTSVYWYQQALGLGLQFLLWYDEGEERNRGNFPPRFSGRQFPNYSSELNVNALELEDSALYLCASSLEGFTYNEQFFGPGTRLTVL.

This clonotype has ten or more counts. V gene TRBV27 combines with J gene TRBJ1-1; D not certain. With 7 bases removed from V and 2 bases from J, the gap between germline ends came to 11 bases. Germline loops: CDR1 MNHEY, CDR2 SMNVEV (reference sequence). The CDR3 covers 13 residues. CDR3 DNA sequence: TGTGCCAGCACTTCTTACCCTAACACTGAAGCTTTCTTT. Its protein product is CASTSYPNTEAFF.

This clonotype occurred many times. The chain carries TRBV11-2 and TRBJ2-7; tentatively, D is TRBD1 or TRBD2 (5 bases each). Trimming left V 5 bases short and J 0 bases short, with 14 bases between. The CDR3 spans 15 residues. The germline V gene encodes CDR1 SGHAT and CDR2 FQNNGV. CDR3 amino acids: CASSPRDGSSYEQYF. Written as DNA, the CDR3 is TGTGCCAGCAGCCCAAGGGACGGAAGCTCCTACGAGCAGTACTTC.

The V gene is TRBV28, the J gene TRBJ2-4; tentatively, D is TRBD1 (5 bases). V shed 3 bases and J shed 8 bases, with 20 bases lying between them. Germline CDR1 and CDR2: MDHEN and SYDVKM. The CDR3 is 16 residues long. The CDR3 spells CASSLVGKDLGDIQYF. The CDR3 DNA reads TGTGCCAGCAGTTTGGTGGGGAAGGACCTAGGGGACATTCAGTACTTC.

In its sample, this clonotype was seen many times. This rearrangement joins TRBV12-3 or TRBV12-4 to TRBJ2-1; 10 bases line up with TRBD2. CDR3 length: 14 residues. Unmatched junction bases numbered 3, after V lost 5 bases and J lost 5 bases. Here the CDR3 reads CASSRTSGNNEQFF. In DNA, the CDR3 is TGTGCCAGCAGTCGGACTAGCGGCAACAATGAGCAGTTCTTC.

This clonotype was counted ten times or more. The chain recombines TRBV10-3 with TRBJ1-5; D gene uncertain. CDR1 ENHRY and CDR2 SYGVKD come from the germline V gene. The CDR3 is 12 amino acids. V lost 2 bases to trimming and J lost 5 bases, with 4 bases between them. The CDR3 protein is CAISEPDQPQHF. The CDR3 DNA reads as TGTGCCATCAGTGAGCCCGATCAGCCCCAGCATTTT.

V gene TRBV6-4 combines with J gene TRBJ2-2; D not resolved. The CDR3 length is 13 residues. V shed 4 bases and J shed 2 bases, with 5 bases lying between them. Per the germline V gene, CDR1 is MRHNA and CDR2 is SNTAGT. The CDR3 is CASSGDNTGELFF. The CDR3, as DNA: TGTGCCAGCAGTGGAGACAACACCGGGGAGCTGTTTTTT.

Ten or more counts support this clonotype. This chain connects TRBV2 to TRBJ2-7, with D uncertain. Between the trimmed V and J ends, which lost 7 bases and 4 bases, there was a span of 11 bases. This CDR3 comprises 12 residues. Germline CDR1 reads SNHLY; CDR2 reads FYNNEI. CDR3 in amino acids: CASTQRRYEQYF. The CDR3 DNA reads TGTGCCAGCACCCAGCGCCGGTACGAGCAGTACTTC.

This clonotype was seen more than once but under ten times. The chain has TRBV7-9 and TRBJ1-6; the D is unclear. Germline V gives CDR1 SEHNR, CDR2 FQNEAQ (reference sequence). Trimming cost V 6 bases and J 10 bases, with 10 bases left between them. The CDR3 runs 12 residues. The CDR3: CASREQRSPLHF. The CDR3 coding sequence is TGTGCCAGCAGGGAACAAAGATCACCCCTCCACTTT.

In this sample, this clonotype turned up many times. This chain joins TRBV7-9 and TRBJ2-5; D gene uncertain. Germline V gene data show CDR1 as SEHNR and CDR2 as FQNEAQ (reference sequence). V was cut by 4 bases and J by 4 bases, with 19 bases left in between. The CDR3 runs to 16 residues. CDR3 loop: CASSSPRRGSGETQYF. In DNA, the CDR3 is TGTGCCAGCAGCTCCCCCCGACGCGGCTCTGGAGAGACCCAGTACTTC.

In regard to this clonotype: A much larger clone differs from this one at a single base, so this may be a read error. The chain joins TRBV20-1 to TRBJ2-1, with D possibly matching TRBD2 (6 bases). The J call could be wrong; TRBJ2-7 is a better fit for the DNA end. The V gene's germline CDR1 is DFQATT and CDR2 SNEGSKA (reference sequence). The CDR3 runs 15 residues. CDR3 sequence reads: CSAYIGSGRRDEQYF. CDR3 nucleotides: TGCAGTGCTTATATAGGGAGCGGGCGGAGGGATGAGCAGTACTTC.